A single sample is the source of the 29 T cell receptor beta chains below, sequenced in a study of T cells in Graves' hyperthyroidism and ophthalmopathy. Amplified TCR beta CDR3 regions derived from RNA transcripts. An initial round of RT-PCR targeting the TCR CDR3 relied on the HTBI primer set. MiXCR, run by TCRdb on the multiplex PCR reads, gives a single entry per CDR3 protein. The sample has 220,000 or so distinct CDR3 sequences; 16% are singletons. Material for sequencing was blood. The source of these receptors is a woman in her late teens or twenties with Graves' ophthalmopathy.

This clonotype was picked up many times. The gene calls are TRBV28 and TRBJ1-1; D is undetermined. Germline CDR1 MDHEN, CDR2 SYDVKM. The CDR3 loop spans 14 amino acids. Trimming shortened V by 4 bases and J by 0 bases, and 9 bases separated the two germline ends. CDR3 coding DNA: TGTGCCAGCAGTTCCCCGGCGGTGAACACTGAAGCTTTCTTT. This translates into CASSSPAVNTEAFF.

This clonotype was seen at least ten times. The rearrangement uses TRBV12-5 and TRBJ2-3; 7 nucleotides agree with TRBD1. The V gene's germline CDR1 is LGHNT and CDR2 FRNRAP. The ends lost 6 bases at V and 1 base at J; junction bases unmatched: 10. The CDR3 covers 16 residues. The CDR3 DNA sequence: TGTGCTAGTGGGCAACAGGGGCCCTTACGCACAGATACGCAGTATTTT. Translating it yields CASGQQGPLRTDTQYF.

The J gene is TRBJ2-5, the V gene TRBV28; D is possibly TRBD2 (6 bases). The CDR3 extends over 15 amino acids. Per germline, CDR1 MDHEN and CDR2 SYDVKM. Trimming stripped 5 bases from V and 5 bases from J, with 18 bases between. In nucleotides, the CDR3 is TGTGCCAGCAGTCCAGCGGCGGGAAGGCAGGAGACCCAGTACTTC. This codes for CASSPAAGRQETQYF.

This clonotype came up many times. V gene TRBV5-1 combines with J gene TRBJ1-2, with D maybe TRBD1 (5 bases). Germline CDR1 is SGHRS and CDR2 is YFSETQ. Trimming pared 4 bases from V and 6 bases from J, leaving 10 bases between. CDR3 size: 12 residues. The CDR3 DNA is TGCGCCAGCAGCGCAAACAGGAATGGCTACACCTTC. This codes for CASSANRNGYTF. The entire variable domain, with the rest obtained from reference TRBV5-1 and TRBJ1-2, is as follows: KAGVTQTPRYLIKTRGQQVTLSCSPISGHRSVSWYQQTPGQGLQFLFEYFSETQRNKGNFPGRFSGRQFSNSRSEMNVSTLELGDSALYLCASSANRNGYTFGSGTRLTVV.

The rearrangement uses TRBV6-2 or TRBV6-3 and TRBJ2-7, with TRBD1 identical over 12 bases. The germline gives CDR1 MNHEY, CDR2 SVGEGT. CDR3 size: 16 residues. The V segment lost 6 bases and the J segment 6 bases; nucleotides outside the gene matches: 12. The CDR3: CASSSAAGTGGLEQYF. CDR3 coding DNA: TGTGCCAGCAGCTCTGCAGCCGGGACAGGGGGCCTCGAGCAGTACTTC.

This rearrangement joins TRBV3-2 to TRBJ2-1; the tabulated D call, TRBD2, remains unverified against the DNA. TRBV3-2 is a recognized pseudogene. The CDR3 sequence is 16 residues long. CDR3 region: CASSPTSGRADNEQFF. The CDR3 nucleotides are TGTGCCAGCAGCCCTACTAGCGGGAGGGCAGACAATGAGCAGTTCTTC.

This clonotype was counted many times. The chain has TRBV5-5 and TRBJ1-4; perhaps TRBD1 as D (6 bases). The V and J ends lost 4 bases and 3 bases respectively, with 16 bases between them. Germline V gene sequence: CDR1 SGHKS, CDR2 YYEKEE (reference sequence). This CDR3 comprises 16 residues. CDR3 DNA: TGTGCCAGCAGCCTCCCCAAAGGGGGGGCTAATGAAAAACTGTTTTTT. The encoded protein is CASSLPKGGANEKLFF.

This clonotype has ten or more counts. The V gene is TRBV20-1, the J gene TRBJ2-7, with a possible D match to TRBD2 (6 bases). The CDR3 has 14 amino acids. The V end lost 2 bases, the J end lost 0 bases, and 11 bases lay between the germline ends. Germline V gives CDR1 DFQATT, CDR2 SNEGSKA (reference sequence). The chain's CDR3 is CSARRESSSYEQYF. As DNA, the CDR3 is TGCAGTGCTAGACGGGAGAGTAGCTCCTACGAGCAGTACTTC.

This clonotype has a count of ten or more. The rearrangement links TRBV7-2 to TRBJ2-7; TRBD2 agrees at 9 bases. V was pared by 2 bases and J by 4 bases, with 6 bases of the junction left unmatched. The CDR3 consists of 15 residues. Germline V lookup: CDR1 SGHTA, CDR2 FQGNSA. The DNA for the CDR3 is TGTGCCAGCAGCTTACCGGCGGGAGGGCCGTACGAGCAGTACTTC. This codes for CASSLPAGGPYEQYF.

This clonotype was counted only a few times. The V call is TRBV20-1, the J call TRBJ1-6; 9 positions match TRBD1. Germline V CDR1 and CDR2: DFQATT, SNEGSKA (reference sequence). V shed 5 bases, J shed 7 bases, and the junction held 9 bases outside the gene matches. This CDR3 comprises 15 residues. As DNA, the CDR3 is TGCAGTGCTCCTCACAGGGGGCAATGGAATTCACCCCTCCACTTT. It encodes CSAPHRGQWNSPLHF.

This clonotype was counted at least ten times. The rearrangement links TRBV29-1 to TRBJ2-1; 7 bases map to TRBD2. CDR1 is SQVTM and CDR2 is ANQGSEA in the germline V gene. The CDR3 length is 14 residues. Unmatched junction bases numbered 11, after V lost 7 bases and J lost 5 bases. The CDR3 here is CSATPPSGNNEQFF. CDR3 nucleotides: TGCAGCGCCACACCCCCTAGCGGAAACAATGAGCAGTTCTTC.

The rearrangement uses TRBV16 and TRBJ2-2; no clear D gene. This CDR3 comprises 13 residues. V lost 0 bases to trimming and J lost 11 bases, with 10 bases between them. Per germline, CDR1 KGHSY and CDR2 FQNENV. CDR3 residues: CASSQSAERELFF. CDR3 nucleotides: TGTGCCAGCAGCCAATCCGCGGAGCGTGAGCTGTTTTTT. Full variable domain (rest looked up from reference TRBV16 and TRBJ2-2): GEEVAQTPKHLVRGEGQKAKLYCAPIKGHSYVFWYQQVLKNEFKFLISFQNENVFDETGMPKERFSAKCLPNSPCSLEIQATKLEDSAVYFCASSQSAERELFFGEGSRLTVL.

There are many counts of this clonotype. The rearrangement links TRBV19 to TRBJ2-1; 8 positions agree with TRBD1. J lost 9 bases, V lost 10 bases, and 14 bases had no gene match. This CDR3 is built from 14 residues. Germline CDR1 is LNHDA and CDR2 is SQIVND (reference sequence). In DNA, the CDR3 is TGTGCCACACAGGGGGGACAGCAACTGTTTGAGCAGTTCTTC. Residues: CATQGGQQLFEQFF.

This clonotype was seen ten or more times. The J gene is TRBJ1-1, the V gene TRBV9; 10 bases match TRBD1. Germline trimming cut 6 bases from V and 0 bases from J; bases unmatched to any gene: 8. CDR1 and CDR2 (germline): SGDLS, YYNGEE. This CDR3 contains 16 residues. CDR3 bases: TGTGCCAGCACTCCTACGACAGGGGGCCTGAACACTGAAGCTTTCTTT. This gives the protein CASTPTTGGLNTEAFF. Full variable domain (missing parts from reference TRBV9 and TRBJ1-1): DSGVTQTPKHLITATGQRVTLRCSPRSGDLSVYWYQQSLDQGLQFLIQYYNGEERAKGNILERFSAQQFPDLHSELNLSSLELGDSALYFCASTPTTGGLNTEAFFGQGTRLTVV.

This clonotype was picked up many times. The J gene is TRBJ2-1, the V gene TRBV9; 7 bases align to TRBD2. Trimming at V came to 0 bases and at J to 0 bases, leaving 3 bases not matched to a gene. Germline lookup yields CDR1 SGDLS and CDR2 YYNGEE. This CDR3 is built from 16 residues. CDR3 amino acids: CASSVAGTTSYNEQFF. CDR3 nucleotide sequence: TGTGCCAGCAGCGTAGCCGGGACTACCTCCTACAATGAGCAGTTCTTC.

Turning to this clonotype: A much more abundant neighbour one base away suggests this may be a read error. This chain links TRBV20-1 with TRBJ1-6; no clear D. V gave up 0 bases and J gave up 11 bases, with 23 bases separating them. Germline CDR1 is DFQATT and CDR2 is SNEGSKA (reference sequence). The CDR3 is made up of 17 amino acids. The CDR3: CSARDDFLGVWDPPLHF. DNA for the CDR3: TGCAGTGCTAGAGATGATTTTCTTGGGGTTTGGGATCCACCCCTCCACTTT.

This clonotype showed up just a few times. CDR3 loop: CASSRQSGDSSYNEQFF. CDR3 bases: TGTGCCAGCAGCAGACAGTCGGGGGACTCCTCCTACAATGAGCAGTTCTTC. The chain joins TRBV9 to TRBJ2-1; weak D call: TRBD2 (6 bases). This CDR3 region has 17 residues. Germline assignment: CDR1 SGDLS and CDR2 YYNGEE. Trimming left V 4 bases short and J 0 bases short, with 17 bases between.

This clonotype was recorded many times. V is TRBV7-3 and J is TRBJ2-5; TRBD2 agrees at 8 bases. The length of the CDR3 is 14 residues. CDR1 and CDR2 (germline): SGHTA, FQGTGA. Trimming removed 5 bases from V and 5 bases from J; junction bases left unmatched: 7. The CDR3 region is CASSAGLVTETQYF. For the CDR3, the DNA is TGTGCCAGCAGCGCGGGACTAGTCACCGAGACCCAGTACTTC.

The CDR3 sequence: CASSGLGQGAGTEAFF. CDR3 nucleotides: TGTGCCAGCAGCGGGTTGGGACAGGGGGCGGGTACTGAAGCTTTCTTT. This rearrangement joins TRBV6-2 or TRBV6-3 to TRBJ1-1, with 12 nucleotides matching TRBD1. Germline CDR1 is MNHEY and CDR2 is SVGEGT. This CDR3 contains 16 residues. J was trimmed by 5 bases and V by 6 bases; bases with no gene match: 10.

The sample holds a few counts of this clonotype. The chain employs TRBV12-3 or TRBV12-4 and TRBJ2-7; the D is unclear. The ends were cut back, 7 bases at V and 3 bases at J, with 10 bases in the middle. The CDR3 has 12 amino acids. Here the CDR3 reads CASTDGGYEQYF. The CDR3 nucleotides read TGTGCCAGCACCGATGGTGGCTACGAGCAGTACTTC.

This clonotype was found many times. The chain recombines TRBV24-1 with TRBJ1-1; D not resolved. V was pared by 8 bases and J by 0 bases, with 3 bases between. Germline lookup yields CDR1 KGHDR and CDR2 SFDVKD. The CDR3 length is 11 residues. CDR3 amino acids: CATMMNTEAFF. For the CDR3, the DNA is TGTGCCACCATGATGAACACTGAAGCTTTCTTT.

Ten or more counts support this clonotype. The chain couples TRBV28 to TRBJ1-5; D unclear. V lost 3 bases and J lost 0, with 12 bases in between. This CDR3 region has 16 residues. CDR1 MDHEN and CDR2 SYDVKM come from the germline V gene. The CDR3 loop is CASSLPGNPSNQPQHF. CDR3 coding DNA: TGTGCCAGCAGTTTGCCCGGGAATCCTAGCAATCAGCCCCAGCATTTT.

This clonotype was counted many times. The chain links TRBV27 to TRBJ2-5, with 7 bases lining up with TRBD1. The germline V gene has CDR1 MNHEY and CDR2 SMNVEV (reference sequence). V lost 3 bases to trimming and J lost 7 bases; unmatched junction nucleotides: 14. CDR3 length: 16 amino acids. The CDR3 region has the DNA TGTGCCAGCAGTTTGGGAGTTGACAGGGCCGGGGTGACCCAGTACTTC. Its protein is CASSLGVDRAGVTQYF.

This clonotype was recorded at least ten times. The CDR3 nucleotides read TGCGCCAGCAGCTTGGGGGACACCTACAACACTGAAGCTTTCTTT. Amino acids: CASSLGDTYNTEAFF. V gene TRBV5-1 combines with J gene TRBJ1-1; tentative D call: TRBD1 (6 bases). This CDR3 region has 15 residues. V was shortened by 0 bases and J by 2 bases, with 11 bases between the two germline ends. Germline V gives CDR1 SGHRS, CDR2 YFSETQ.

This clonotype was observed at least ten times. The gene calls are TRBV28 and TRBJ1-1; D perhaps matches TRBD1 (6 bases). Trimming took off 4 bases at V and 1 base at J, with 22 bases between the two ends. The CDR3 is made up of 18 amino acids. Germline V CDR1 and CDR2: MDHEN, SYDVKM. The chain's CDR3 is CASSSPRNGGRGNTEAFF. CDR3 DNA sequence: TGTGCCAGCAGTTCCCCAAGGAACGGGGGCCGCGGGAACACTGAAGCTTTCTTT.

This clonotype came up once. This chain uses TRBV28 with TRBJ2-7; 12 bases are a match to TRBD2. The CDR3 length is 15 residues. The V gene end was trimmed by 3 bases and the J gene end by 5 bases; junction bases not matched to a gene: 5. Germline V gene sequence: CDR1 MDHEN, CDR2 SYDVKM. The CDR3 sequence is CASSLRSSGGDEQYF. CDR3 nucleotide sequence: TGTGCCAGCAGTTTGAGGTCTAGCGGGGGGGACGAGCAGTACTTC.

This clonotype was seen many times. This chain links TRBV2 with TRBJ2-7, with D uncertain. The CDR3 totals 12 residues. The germline gives CDR1 SNHLY, CDR2 FYNNEI. V lost 6 bases, J lost 1 base, and 7 bases lay in between. This chain's CDR3 is CASSPKSYEQYF. The CDR3 DNA reads TGTGCCAGCAGCCCCAAATCCTACGAGCAGTACTTC.

This clonotype was found many times. V is TRBV27 and J is TRBJ1-2; D gene unclear. Germline V gene lookup returns CDR1 MNHEY and CDR2 SMNVEV (reference sequence). This CDR3 region has 14 residues. V was shortened by 2 bases and J by 5 bases, with 12 bases between the two germline ends. The chain's CDR3 is CASSLEQLRYGYTF. The CDR3 DNA reads as TGTGCCAGCAGTTTAGAGCAGCTGAGGTATGGCTACACCTTC.

For this clonotype: With a much larger clone just one base away, this may be a read error. The chain couples TRBV4-1 to TRBJ2-1, with 9 bases aligning to TRBD2. This CDR3 region has 17 residues. Germline V CDR1 and CDR2: MGHRA, YSYEKL. The CDR3 region has the DNA TGCACCAGCACCGGAGGATTAGTGGCTAGCGGGGTAGATGAGCAGTTCTTC. Its translation is CTSTGGLVASGVDEQFF.